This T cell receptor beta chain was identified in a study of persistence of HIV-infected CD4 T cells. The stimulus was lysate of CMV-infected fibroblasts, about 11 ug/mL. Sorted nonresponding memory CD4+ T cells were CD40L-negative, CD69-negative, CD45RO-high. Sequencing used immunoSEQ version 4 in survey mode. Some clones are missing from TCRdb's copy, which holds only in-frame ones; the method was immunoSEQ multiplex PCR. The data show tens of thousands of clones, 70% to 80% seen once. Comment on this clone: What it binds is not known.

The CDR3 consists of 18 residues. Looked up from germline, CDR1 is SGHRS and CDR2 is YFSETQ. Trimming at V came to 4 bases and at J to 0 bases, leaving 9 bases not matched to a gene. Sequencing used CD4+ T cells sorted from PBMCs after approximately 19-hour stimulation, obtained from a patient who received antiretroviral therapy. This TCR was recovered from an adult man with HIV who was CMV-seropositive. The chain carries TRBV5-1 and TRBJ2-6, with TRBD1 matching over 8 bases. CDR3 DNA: TGCGCCAGCAGCCCGGACAGGGCCCTTAGCTCTGGGGCCAACGTCCTGACTTTC. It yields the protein CASSPDRALSSGANVLTF.